Given below is one T cell receptor (beta chain) in context. Its antigen is currently unknown. This entry comes from a study of blood T cells in healthy people across ages. Each of the donors had around 10 milliliters of peripheral blood drawn into EDTA-treated Vacutainer tubes. General study results and limits: Diversity of TCR beta correlated strongly with naive T cell percentage.

A second PCR of about 7 to 12 cycles used a sample-barcoded 5' primer and a J-beta primer mix. Every molecule of cDNA carried a tag from a template-switch adaptor with 12 random nucleotides. TCRdb itself ran the 5' RACE reads through MiXCR, one entry per CDR3 protein. The table lists roughly 1.9 million distinct CDR3 sequences, about two fifths of them singletons, with 23% in the top ten. CDR1 is LNHNV, CDR2 YYDKDF, per germline (reference sequence). The CDR3 has 16 amino acids. Sequenced material: blood. The V call is TRBV15, the J call TRBJ2-4; 10 bases line up with TRBD1. TRBJ2-7 matches the DNA end more closely, so the J call is doubtful. This clonotype was obtained from a human donor in good health. In DNA form, the CDR3 reads TGTGCCACCAGCAGAGATCCCGGGACAGGGGCCTACGAGCAGTACTTC. This encodes CATSRDPGTGAYEQYF.